Sequencing of this T cell receptor (beta chain) was carried out in a study of blood T cell repertoires in COVID-19. Study details: Acute and convalescent COVID-19 samples came from the United States, Italy and Spain. PBMCs, B-cell-depleted T cells, or T cells were the source of the cDNA or gDNA that made up the material.

The junction had 4 bases not matched to a gene; V was cut back by 0 bases and J by 5 bases. The CDR3 is made up of 16 amino acids. Germline values: CDR1 MRHNA, CDR2 SNTAGT. Original methodology: Amplification of reference gene primers was used by the study to estimate nucleated cell counts. Data came from immunoSEQ multiplex PCR; TCRdb stores just in-frame clones and leaves some out. For V, J and clone size, that table is used; D and trimming come from the DNA. This sample has roughly 200,000 clones, with about 88% found just once. Sequenced material: peripheral blood. This receptor was obtained from a man between 65 and 80 years old with acute or convalescent COVID-19. The V call is TRBV6-4, the J call TRBJ2-1; 10 nucleotides line up with TRBD2. CDR3 sequence (DNA): TGTGCCAGCAGTGACTCCGCTAGCGGGGGAAACAATGAGCAGTTCTTC. Protein: CASSDSASGGNNEQFF.